These T cell receptor beta chains were read from a single sample in a study of long-term antiretroviral therapy in people with HIV. TCRdb's table, derived via immunoSEQ multiplex PCR, lists solely in-frame clones and lacks some. This table holds some 31,000 clones, around 96% found once. Sequences were derived from unsorted PBMCs, sampled 5.3 years after starting antiretroviral therapy. Source of these receptors: a man aged 25 to 45 with HIV. The CDR3 runs from the conserved cysteine through the conserved F or W. The D gene is left open where the match is weak. Only some rows state a clone size, as once, few, many or a class for expanded clones.

size | D | J | V | CDR3 | DNA
- | TRBD1 | TRBJ2-7 | TRBV4-1 | CASSQDFEGAMHPYEQYF | TGCGCCAGCAGCCAAGATTTTGAGGGGGCGATGCACCCCTACGAGCAGTACTTC
- | TRBD2 | TRBJ2-7 | TRBV9 | CASSAGLAGVEQYF | TGTGCCAGCAGCGCGGGACTAGCGGGAGTCGAGCAGTACTTC
- | - | TRBJ2-1 | TRBV11-1 | CASSFTGSSYNEQFF | TGTGCCAGCAGCTTCACCGGGAGCTCCTACAATGAGCAGTTCTTC
- | - | TRBJ2-7 | TRBV5-6 | CASSLGTLEQYF | TGTGCCAGCAGCTTGGGCACGCTCGAGCAGTACTTC
- | - | TRBJ1-2 | TRBV4-1 | CASSQGSRGGIDGYTF | TGCGCCAGCAGCCAAGGGAGCAGGGGCGGGATTGATGGCTACACCTTC
- | TRBD1 | TRBJ2-2 | TRBV15 | CATSEQTGYTGELFF | TGTGCCACCAGCGAACAGACAGGGTACACCGGGGAGCTGTTTTTT
- | - | TRBJ2-7 | TRBV7-2 | CASSFWASSYEQYF | TGTGCCAGCAGCTTTTGGGCCAGCTCCTACGAGCAGTACTTC
- | TRBD2 | TRBJ2-3 | TRBV27 | CASSLKAGGTSTDTQYF | TGTGCCAGCAGTTTAAAAGCGGGAGGGACTAGCACAGATACGCAGTATTTT
- | TRBD1 | TRBJ1-3 | TRBV15 | CATSRESTRGQRGNTIYF | TGTGCCACCAGCAGAGAATCCACCAGGGGGCAACGAGGAAACACCATATATTTT
medium-sized | - | TRBJ2-7 | TRBV4-3 | CASSQGRGEQYF | TGCGCCAGCAGCCAAGGCAGGGGTGAGCAGTACTTC
- | - | TRBJ2-1 | TRBV29-1 | CSVEDRRTGGFWDRGEQFF | TGCAGCGTTGAAGATCGTCGGACAGGAGGGTTTTGGGATAGGGGCGAGCAGTTCTTC
- | - | TRBJ2-2 | TRBV2 | CASLHWGLRGTGELFF | TGTGCCAGCCTCCACTGGGGCCTAAGAGGTACCGGGGAGCTGTTTTTT
- | - | TRBJ1-5 | TRBV21-1 | CASDAVNQPQHF | TGTGCCAGCGACGCTGTTAATCAGCCCCAGCATTTT
- | TRBD1 | TRBJ1-5 | TRBV28 | CASSREPGQGYYSNQPQHF | TGTGCCAGCAGCCGAGAGCCGGGACAGGGCTACTATAGCAATCAGCCCCAGCATTTT
once | TRBD1 | TRBJ1-1 | TRBV6-1 | CASSGGQTYTEAFF | TGTGCCAGCAGTGGGGGACAGACTTACACTGAAGCTTTCTTT
- | - | TRBJ2-6 | TRBV5-4 | CASSLGWTGANVLTF | TGTGCCAGCAGCTTGGGGTGGACTGGGGCCAACGTCCTGACTTTC
- | TRBD1 | TRBJ2-7 | TRBV7-7 | CASSFGQDFYEQYF | TGTGCTAGCAGCTTCGGACAGGACTTCTACGAGCAGTACTTC
- | TRBD1 | TRBJ1-1 | TRBV6-4 | CASSRQGGTEAFF | TGTGCCAGCAGTAGGCAGGGGGGAACTGAAGCTTTCTTT
- | - | TRBJ2-1 | TRBV11-2 | CASRILGEQFF | TGTGCCAGCAGGATACTTGGTGAGCAGTTCTTC
- | - | TRBJ2-7 | TRBV11-1 | CASSRSRAPGPYEQYF | TGTGCCAGCAGCCGAAGCCGGGCCCCCGGACCCTACGAGCAGTACTTC
once | TRBD2 | TRBJ2-2 | TRBV11-2 | CASSLGLAGREAGELFF | TGTGCCAGCAGTCTGGGACTAGCGGGACGGGAGGCCGGGGAGCTGTTTTTT
- | TRBD1 | TRBJ1-2 | TRBV5-6 | CASSLAGTGYGYTF | TGTGCCAGCAGCTTGGCTGGGACAGGCTATGGCTACACCTTC
- | - | TRBJ2-3 | TRBV5-1 | CASSLLMRSDTQYF | TGCGCCAGCAGCCTACTTATGAGATCAGATACGCAGTATTTT
- | TRBD1 | TRBJ1-5 | TRBV7-3 | CASSPTGANQPQHF | TGTGCCAGCAGCCCTACAGGGGCGAATCAGCCCCAGCATTTT
- | TRBD1 | TRBJ1-3 | TRBV19 | CASSIPGQQRSGNTIYF | TGTGCCAGTAGTATTCCGGGACAGCAGCGCTCTGGAAACACCATATATTTT